Presented here are 14 T cell receptor beta chains from one specimen sequenced in a study of cytotoxic CD8 clonotypes in ibrutinib-treated CLL. Data came from immunoSEQ multiplex PCR; TCRdb stores just in-frame clones and leaves some out. The profile shows under 300,000 clones, 60% to 80% of them singletons. The sequences come from PBMCs, collected at disease progression, from a patient treated with ibrutinib. Receptors originate from a human donor with chronic lymphocytic leukemia.

The chain couples TRBV7-8 to TRBJ2-1; D possibly corresponds to TRBD2 (5 bases). The V end was cut by 5 bases, the J end by 5 bases, with 19 bases between. Germline loops: CDR1 SGHVS, CDR2 FQNEAQ. The CDR3 length is 16 residues. Written as DNA, the CDR3 is TGTGCCAGCAGCCGATCAAAACTAGACCGGGACAATGAGCAGTTCTTC. Translation gives CASSRSKLDRDNEQFF.

This clone was detected only a few times. This rearrangement joins TRBV28 to TRBJ2-7; 7 nucleotides agree with TRBD1. The J segment lost 2 bases and the V segment lost 6 bases, leaving 10 bases of the junction unmatched. CDR1 is MDHEN, CDR2 SYDVKM, per germline. The CDR3 totals 15 residues. CDR3 coding DNA: TGTGCCAGCAGACTCAAGGACAGGCCGACCTACGAGCAGTACTTC. It specifies CASRLKDRPTYEQYF.

This clone was detected once. V and J are TRBV10-3 and TRBJ1-4; 7 nucleotides match TRBD1. Germline lookup yields CDR1 ENHRY and CDR2 SYGVKD. The CDR3 extends over 14 amino acids. V was clipped by 3 bases and J by 5 bases; unmatched bases: 3. The chain's CDR3 is CAISEGGRNEKLFF. In DNA, the CDR3 is TGTGCCATCAGTGAAGGGGGCAGGAATGAAAAACTGTTTTTT.

V and J are TRBV21-1 and TRBJ2-7; the table's D call, TRBD2, was not checked against the DNA. TRBV21-1 is a documented pseudogene. The CDR3 is 15 amino acids. The DNA for the CDR3 is TGTGCCAGCAGCAAAAGGGAGGGAGTCTCCTACGAGCAGTACTTC. Translating it yields CASSKREGVSYEQYF.

This clone was recorded only once. The CDR3 sequence is CASSYTDRGYTF. The CDR3, as DNA: TGTGCCAGCTCATACACGGATCGTGGCTACACCTTC. The chain uses TRBV18 and TRBJ1-2; D ambiguous. Germline loops: CDR1 KGHSH, CDR2 LQKENI. Between the trimmed V and J ends, which lost 5 bases and 7 bases, there was a span of 11 bases. This CDR3 region has 12 residues.

The J gene is TRBJ1-5, the V gene TRBV9, with D uncertain. The germline gives CDR1 SGDLS, CDR2 YYNGEE. V lost 0 bases and J 5 bases, leaving 6 bases between the germline ends. This CDR3 has 13 residues. The CDR3 protein is CASSVGPDQPQHF. CDR3 DNA sequence: TGTGCCAGCAGCGTAGGACCGGATCAGCCCCAGCATTTT.

This clone is a singleton in its sample. V usage is TRBV14 and J usage is TRBJ2-2; 7 bases map to TRBD1. The length of the CDR3 is 14 residues. V gave up 3 bases and J gave up 5 bases; unmatched junction bases: 3. Germline V lookup: CDR1 SGHDN, CDR2 FVKESK. The CDR3 bases are TGTGCCAGCAGCCACCTGACAGGGACCGGGGAGCTGTTTTTT. Translated: CASSHLTGTGELFF.

This rearrangement joins TRBV6-6 to TRBJ1-5, with a possible D match to TRBD1 (5 bases). The germline gives CDR1 MNHNY, CDR2 SVGAGI (reference sequence). Between the trimmed V and J ends, which lost 2 bases and 7 bases, there was a span of 15 bases. This CDR3 has 15 residues. This CDR3 reads CASSYLRQRPQPQHF. CDR3 nucleotides: TGTGCCAGCAGTTACCTCCGACAGCGTCCCCAGCCCCAGCATTTT.

The genes are TRBV7-9 and TRBJ2-7, with TRBD1 as a possible D gene (6 bases). Germline V gene data show CDR1 as SEHNR and CDR2 as FQNEAQ (reference sequence). The CDR3 covers 13 residues. V gave up 6 bases and J gave up 0 bases, with 9 bases separating them. CDR3 sequence (DNA): TGTGCCAGCAGACGACAGGACTCCTACGAGCAGTACTTC. Its translation is CASRRQDSYEQYF.

The chain has TRBV4-3 and TRBJ2-3; D gene uncertain. The CDR3 sequence is 16 residues long. The germline gives CDR1 LGHNA, CDR2 YSLEER. V was clipped by 0 bases and J by 5 bases, with 15 bases between them. CDR3 bases: TGCGCCAGCAGCCAAGAAGGCGCTAGGCTGGGAGATACGCAGTATTTT. Translating it yields CASSQEGARLGDTQYF.

V is TRBV9 and J is TRBJ1-1; D remains ambiguous. CDR3 length equals 14 residues. The germline V and J ends were trimmed by 5 bases and 1 base, with 12 bases remaining between them. Per the germline V gene, CDR1 is SGDLS and CDR2 is YYNGEE. For the CDR3, the DNA is TGTGCCAGCAGTCCCGACATAACGAACACTGAAGCTTTCTTT. Amino acid sequence: CASSPDITNTEAFF.

The gene calls are TRBV7-9 and TRBJ2-1; 11 nucleotides align to TRBD2. With V trimmed by 1 base and J by 4 bases, 3 bases remained unmatched. Per the germline V gene, CDR1 is SEHNR and CDR2 is FQNEAQ (reference sequence). There are 16 residues in the CDR3. As DNA, the CDR3 is TGTGCCAGCAGCTTAGGTAGCGGGAGGGAGTACAATGAGCAGTTCTTC. This codes for CASSLGSGREYNEQFF.

The chain has TRBV18 and TRBJ1-5; TRBD1 is a possible D gene (5 bases). Germline CDR1 is KGHSH and CDR2 is LQKENI. V was trimmed by 3 bases and J by 7 bases, leaving 10 bases between them. The CDR3 consists of 13 residues. CDR3: CASSPGVGQPQHF. The CDR3 DNA reads TGTGCCAGCTCACCGGGGGTCGGGCAGCCCCAGCATTTT. The complete variable domain, with remaining parts taken from reference TRBV18 and TRBJ1-5, reads NAGVMQNPRHLVRRRGQEARLRCSPMKGHSHVYWYRQLPEEGLKFMVYLQKENIIDESGMPKERFSAEFPKEGPSILRIQQVVRGDSAAYFCASSPGVGQPQHFGDGTRLSIL.

This clone was picked up a small number of times. The chain recombines TRBV6-5 with TRBJ2-7; 7 nucleotides agree with TRBD2. Looked up from germline, CDR1 is MNHEY and CDR2 is SVGAGI. V lost 5 bases to trimming and J lost 2 bases; unmatched junction nucleotides: 9. This CDR3 spans 15 amino acids. In nucleotides, the CDR3 is TGTGCCAGCAGTCCGAATCCGGGACTAACCTACGAGCAGTACTTC. Encoded protein: CASSPNPGLTYEQYF.